Listed below are T cell receptor beta chains from one sample, sequenced in a study of T-cell memory formation after mild COVID-19. TCRdb passed the 5' RACE reads through MiXCR, listing each CDR3 protein once. The sample records some 600,000 distinct CDR3 sequences, 17% being singletons. Material: PBMCs or a T cell subset sorted from them (not recorded which). These receptors were taken from an adult woman who had mild COVID-19 (a few samples of this study predate the infection). Cell type and time point are not known. The CDR3 runs from the conserved cysteine through the conserved F or W. The order of the fields is V gene, D gene, clone size, J gene, CDR3 protein, CDR3 DNA. The D gene is left open where the match is weak. Rows may omit the clone size; those that give it use once, few, many or a size class.

>TRBV18|.|few|TRBJ1-1
CASSQSVPNTEAFF
TGTGCCAGCTCACAATCAGTACCGAACACTGAAGCTTTCTTT
>TRBV5-6|.|few|TRBJ1-3
CASSLGSRRNTIYF
TGTGCCAGCAGCTTGGGATCCAGGAGAAACACCATATATTTT
>TRBV21-1|.|.|TRBJ2-4
CASSKALGQKNIQYF
TGTGCCAGCAGCAAAGCGTTAGGACAGAAAAACATTCAGTACTTC
>TRBV7-6|.|many|TRBJ2-1
CASSPRVNEQFF
TGTGCCAGCAGCCCCCGGGTAAATGAGCAGTTCTTC
>TRBV25-1|TRBD1|.|TRBJ1-6
CASRGTATYNSPLHF
TGTGCCAGCAGAGGGACAGCCACCTATAATTCACCCCTCCACTTT
>TRBV7-3|TRBD1|few|TRBJ1-6
CASSIGTENSPLHF
TGTGCCAGCAGCATCGGGACAGAGAATTCACCCCTCCACTTT
>TRBV4-1|TRBD1|few|TRBJ1-4
CASSRDRGNEKLFF
TGCGCCAGCAGCCGGGACAGGGGTAATGAAAAACTGTTTTTT
>TRBV28|.|.|TRBJ2-1
CASFEQRSNSYNEQFF
TGTGCCAGCTTTGAACAGCGTTCGAACTCCTACAATGAGCAGTTCTTC
>TRBV21-1|.|few|TRBJ2-1
CASSPRASMNEQFF
TGTGCCAGCAGCCCCAGGGCCAGTATGAATGAGCAGTTCTTC
>TRBV20-1|TRBD2|few|TRBJ2-7
CSAGTSGASYEQYF
TGCAGTGCAGGGACTAGCGGGGCGAGCTACGAGCAGTACTTC
>TRBV4-1|.|.|TRBJ2-2
CASRGYVGTGELFF
TGCGCCAGCAGGGGTTATGTAGGGACCGGGGAGCTGTTTTTT
>TRBV15|.|many|TRBJ2-3
CATSRAPHSGTDTQYF
TGTGCCACCAGCAGAGCCCCCCACTCAGGGACAGATACGCAGTATTTT
>TRBV5-1|TRBD2|.|TRBJ2-3
CASRGGSGRDTQYF
TGCGCCAGCAGGGGCGGGAGTGGCAGAGATACGCAGTATTTT
>TRBV12-3/TRBV12-4|TRBD2|few|TRBJ2-1
CASRGTSSYNEQFF
TGTGCCAGCAGAGGGACTAGCTCCTACAATGAGCAGTTCTTC
>TRBV19|TRBD2|.|TRBJ2-4
CASSIIAGTFTKNIQYF
TGTGCCAGTAGTATAATAGCGGGCACCTTTACCAAAAACATTCAGTACTTC
>TRBV20-1|.|.|TRBJ2-3
CSARPTDPVHTDTQYF
TGCAGTGCTAGACCTACGGACCCTGTCCACACAGATACGCAGTATTTT
>TRBV15|TRBD2|.|TRBJ2-7
CATSRDLAGGPSYEQYF
TGTGCCACCAGCAGAGATTTAGCGGGAGGGCCTTCCTACGAGCAGTACTTC
>TRBV3-1|.|few|TRBJ2-1
CASSQTGPSYNEQFF
TGTGCCAGCAGCCAGACCGGACCCTCCTACAATGAGCAGTTCTTC
>TRBV2|TRBD2|.|TRBJ2-1
CASSEYGGGTPGNEQFF
TGTGCCAGCAGTGAATACGGCGGGGGGACCCCTGGGAATGAGCAGTTCTTC
>TRBV7-6|TRBD2|few|TRBJ2-5
CASIRDSGGYQETQYF
TGTGCCAGCATTAGGGACAGCGGGGGGTACCAAGAGACCCAGTACTTC
>TRBV2|.|.|TRBJ2-7
CASSPPEGGYEQYF
TGTGCCAGCAGTCCGCCGGAGGGGGGATACGAGCAGTACTTC
>TRBV5-1|TRBD1|.|TRBJ1-1
CASSLLDRDGTEAFF
TGCGCCAGCAGCTTATTGGACAGGGATGGCACTGAAGCTTTCTTT
>TRBV12-3/TRBV12-4|.|.|TRBJ1-3
CASSFRGNTIYF
TGTGCCAGCAGTTTCAGAGGAAACACCATATATTTT
>TRBV9|.|.|TRBJ1-1
CASSGRDGLNTEAFF
TGTGCCAGCAGCGGGAGGGATGGCTTGAACACTGAAGCTTTCTTT
>TRBV7-9|.|.|TRBJ1-1
CASAGERNTEAFF
TGTGCCAGCGCGGGGGAAAGGAACACTGAAGCTTTCTTT
>TRBV29-1|TRBD1|few|TRBJ2-7
CSVEDEGASYEQYF
TGCAGCGTTGAAGACGAGGGGGCCTCCTACGAGCAGTACTTC
>TRBV9|.|few|TRBJ2-1
CASSVSGGADEQFF
TGTGCCAGCAGCGTAAGTGGGGGGGCCGATGAGCAGTTCTTC
>TRBV3-1|.|few|TRBJ1-2
CASSQDQGYGYTF
TGTGCCAGCAGCCAAGATCAGGGGTATGGCTACACCTTC
>TRBV29-1|.|.|TRBJ1-2
CSAGDYGYTF
TGCAGCGCTGGTGATTATGGCTACACCTTC
>TRBV9|.|.|TRBJ2-1
CASSVNTGGTRQFF
TGTGCCAGCAGCGTAAACACCGGGGGCACCCGGCAGTTCTTC
>TRBV19|TRBD1|few|TRBJ2-1
CASSVDRDSSYNEQFF
TGTGCCAGTAGTGTCGACCGGGACAGCTCCTACAATGAGCAGTTCTTC
>TRBV7-3|TRBD2|many|TRBJ2-7
CASSLRRGAPYEQYF
TGTGCCAGCAGCTTACGGCGGGGGGCTCCCTACGAGCAGTACTTC
>TRBV5-3|TRBD1|.|TRBJ1-5
CARSFWDRNQPQHF
TGTGCCAGAAGCTTTTGGGACAGAAATCAGCCCCAGCATTTT
>TRBV30|TRBD1|few|TRBJ1-1
CAWGGQGAEAFF
TGTGCCTGGGGGGGACAGGGGGCAGAAGCTTTCTTT
>TRBV27|.|.|TRBJ2-1
CASSFNLHEQFF
TGTGCCAGCAGTTTTAACCTCCATGAGCAGTTCTTC
>TRBV15|TRBD2|few|TRBJ2-3
CATSWATGTSGSDTQYF
TGTGCCACCAGCTGGGCCACGGGGACTAGCGGGAGCGATACGCAGTATTTT
>TRBV5-1|.|.|TRBJ2-7
CASSFLERYEQYF
TGCGCCAGCAGCTTTCTCGAGCGGTACGAGCAGTACTTC
>TRBV7-8|.|few|TRBJ2-7
CASSLRPGTGFYEQYF
TGTGCCAGCAGCCTGAGGCCGGGGACGGGTTTTTACGAGCAGTACTTC
>TRBV7-2|.|many|TRBJ1-2
CASSAFYSGYGYTF
TGTGCCAGCAGCGCCTTCTACTCGGGATATGGCTACACCTTC
>TRBV4-3|.|.|TRBJ2-4
CASSQDRGIQNIQYF
TGCGCCAGCAGCCAAGATAGGGGGATTCAAAACATTCAGTACTTC
>TRBV5-1|.|.|TRBJ1-2
CASSSIGTHTGYTF
TGCGCCAGCAGCTCTATCGGGACACATACAGGCTACACCTTC
>TRBV7-6|.|few|TRBJ2-7
CASSLARGSYHEQYF
TGTGCCAGCAGCTTAGCGAGGGGCTCCTACCACGAGCAGTACTTC